This note documents a single T cell receptor (beta chain) sequence. Its antigen is still unknown. In making TCR cDNA, 5'RACE template switching added a universal primer site and UMIs to it. Using its own MiXCR run on the 5' RACE reads, TCRdb lists one record per CDR3 protein. The data show roughly 74,000 distinct CDR3 sequences, with approximately 7% seen just once and roughly 35% held by the top ten. The data stem from a study of T cells after yellow fever vaccination. Across the study: With SMART-Seq v4 Ultra Low Input, the fractions containing low cell numbers were prepared. Study conclusions and caveats: From the bulk population, abundant clonotypes could contaminate and appear within FACS-sorted repertoires.

This CDR3 contains 13 residues. V was shortened by 6 bases and J by 4 bases, with 12 bases between the two germline ends. The source of this sequence is a man aged 18 to 30 who received the YFV17D yellow fever vaccine. The chain joins TRBV12-3 or TRBV12-4 to TRBJ1-2; D unclear. The specimen was CD8+ T cells sorted from PBMCs, collected less than 6 days after the first yellow fever vaccination. The CDR3 nucleotides read TGTGCCAGCAGCCCCTGGCAGCCCTATGGCTACACCTTC. Translation: CASSPWQPYGYTF.